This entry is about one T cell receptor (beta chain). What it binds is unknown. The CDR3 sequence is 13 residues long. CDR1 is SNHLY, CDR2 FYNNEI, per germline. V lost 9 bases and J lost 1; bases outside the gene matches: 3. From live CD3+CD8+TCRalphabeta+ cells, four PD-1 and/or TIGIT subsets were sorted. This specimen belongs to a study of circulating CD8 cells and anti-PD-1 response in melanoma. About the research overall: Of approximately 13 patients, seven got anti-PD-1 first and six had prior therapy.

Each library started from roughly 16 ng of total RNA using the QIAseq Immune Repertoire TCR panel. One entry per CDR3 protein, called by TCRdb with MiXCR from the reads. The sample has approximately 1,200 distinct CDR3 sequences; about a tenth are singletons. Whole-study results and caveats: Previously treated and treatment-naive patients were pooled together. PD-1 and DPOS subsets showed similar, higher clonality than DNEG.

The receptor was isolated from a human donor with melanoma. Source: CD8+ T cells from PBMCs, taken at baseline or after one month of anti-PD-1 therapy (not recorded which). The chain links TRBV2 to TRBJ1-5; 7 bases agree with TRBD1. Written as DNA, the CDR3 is TGTGCCAGGGGACAGACAAGCAATCAGCCCCAGCATTTT. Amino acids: CARGQTSNQPQHF.